The T cell receptor (beta chain) described here comes from a study of shared clonotypes between healthy human individuals. Adult donors, all healthy and HIV-negative, had no recent acute infections or vaccinations. Execution of the assay was at deep level. The method was immunoSEQ multiplex PCR; TCRdb's version includes in-frame clones alone and lacks a portion of them. The sample records 400,000 or so clones, about 96% being singletons. V was shortened by 4 bases and J by 3 bases, with 7 bases between the two germline ends. The CDR3 consists of 12 residues. Per germline, CDR1 SGHDN and CDR2 FVKESK. The rearrangement links TRBV14 to TRBJ2-7, with unresolved D. The source is a young man in good health. The specimen was memory CD8+ T cells sorted from blood. Subset reported: CD45RO+ cells pooled with CCR7-negative TemRA cells. The CDR3: CASSPSFYEQYF. CDR3 nucleotide sequence: TGTGCCAGCAGCCCCTCTTTCTACGAGCAGTACTTC. The whole variable domain, filled in from reference TRBV14 and TRBJ2-7, reads EAGVTQFPSHSVIEKGQTVTLRCDPISGHDNLYWYRRVMGKEIKFLLHFVKESKQDESGMPNNRFLAERTGGTYSTLKVQPAELEDSGVYFCASSPSFYEQYFGPGTRLTVT.